This record looks at one T cell receptor (beta chain) sequence and its context. This record belongs to a study of blood T cell repertoires in COVID-19. The overall study: COVID-19 samples collected from the United States, Italy and Spain covered acute and convalescent phases. PBMCs, B-cell-depleted T cells, or T cells provided the cDNA or gDNA that made up the material.

As processed by the authors: Amplification of reference gene primers was used by the study to estimate nucleated cell counts. Sequencing was performed with immunoSEQ multiplex PCR; in TCRdb, only in-frame clones are kept and a portion is missing. V and J calls plus clone size are reproduced from that table; the DNA served to infer D and trimming. Of about 260,000 clones in the sample, approximately 84% were seen once. CDR3 length: 11 residues. Germline lookup yields CDR1 LGHDT and CDR2 YNNKEL (reference sequence). Trimming took 5 bases from V and 8 from J, leaving 7 bases between them. The V gene is TRBV3-1 (or the pseudogene TRBV3-2), the J gene TRBJ2-1; D might be TRBD2 (6 bases). The sample consisted of peripheral blood. This TCR derives from a woman older than 75 with acute or convalescent COVID-19. The CDR3 loop is CASSGRYEQFF. The CDR3 DNA is TGTGCCAGCAGCGGGAGGTATGAGCAGTTCTTC.